The sequence of this T cell receptor (beta chain) was determined in a study of blood T cell repertoires in COVID-19. Germline V CDR1 and CDR2: SGHNT, YYREEE (reference sequence). J gave up 2 bases and V 4 bases, and 5 bases lay outside the gene matches. This CDR3 comprises 14 residues. Original processing methods: Amplifying reference gene primers gave estimates of nucleated cell counts. Libraries were prepared by immunoSEQ multiplex PCR; TCRdb keeps only in-frame clonotypes and omits some of them. V and J calls and clone size are copied from that table; D and trimming were computed from the DNA. The sample yields hundreds of thousands of clones, approximately 83% seen once.

The sequencing sample was made of peripheral blood. This clonotype was sampled from a man aged 40-55 years with acute or convalescent COVID-19. V and J are TRBV5-4 and TRBJ1-1, with 7 bases lining up with TRBD1. The CDR3 coding sequence is TGTGCCAGCAGCATCCGGGACAGTAACACTGAAGCTTTCTTT. Amino acids: CASSIRDSNTEAFF. Full variable domain (missing parts from reference TRBV5-4 and TRBJ1-1): ETGVTQSPTHLIKTRGQQVTLRCSSQSGHNTVSWYQQALGQGPQFIFQYYREEENGRGNFPPRFSGLQFPNYSSELNVNALELDDSALYLCASSIRDSNTEAFFGQGTRLTVV.